These T cell receptor beta chains were read from a single sample in a study of PD-L1 blockade in urothelial cancer. Here immunoSEQ multiplex PCR was the method, and the copy in TCRdb shows in-frame clones only, minus some. Among tens of thousands of clones, over 75% were seen once, and the ten largest hold 15% to 19%. The sequencing used PBMCs, collected around atezolizumab (anti-PD-L1) treatment. These receptors were collected from a man aged 70-80 years with urothelial cancer. The CDR3 runs from the conserved cysteine through the conserved F or W. D genes are given only for firm matches. The size field is filled for only some rows; it gives once, few, many or a size class.

V	D	J	size	DNA	CDR3
TRBV11-2	.	TRBJ1-2	.	TGTGCCAGCAGCTTAGCCAGGGTAGGGTATGGCTACACCTTC	CASSLARVGYGYTF
TRBV27	TRBD2	TRBJ2-1	.	TGTGCCAGCAGTTTCACGGGAGGGCGCGATGAGCAGTTCTTC	CASSFTGGRDEQFF
TRBV4-2	TRBD2	TRBJ2-2	once	TGTGCCAGCAGAGAACTAGCGGGAGCTCGTGCCGGGGAGCTGTTTTTT	CASRELAGARAGELFF
TRBV30	.	TRBJ2-1	.	TGTGCCTGGAACTTTGGGGTGGGGGGGCAAGGGAATGAGCAGTTCTTC	CAWNFGVGGQGNEQFF
TRBV7-9	.	TRBJ2-1	.	TGTGCCAGCAGCCCGGAAGGGGCCTACTCCTACAATGAGCAGTTCTTC	CASSPEGAYSYNEQFF
TRBV5-1	.	TRBJ1-5	.	TGCGCCAGCAGCGCCCTTGGAGCCTTTAGCAATCAGCCCCAGCATTTT	CASSALGAFSNQPQHF
TRBV10-2	TRBD2	TRBJ2-5	.	TGCGCCACCGGGCTAGCGGGAGCCGAGACCCAGTACTTC	CATGLAGAETQYF
TRBV5-1	TRBD1	TRBJ2-7	.	TGCGCCAGCAGCTCCGGGACAGGGGGCCTCGAGCAGTACTTC	CASSSGTGGLEQYF
TRBV5-4	.	TRBJ2-2	.	TGTGCCAGCAGCTCTCCGACAGGATTCACCGGGGAGCTGTTTTTT	CASSSPTGFTGELFF
TRBV5-4	.	TRBJ2-7	.	TGTGCCAGCAGCTTGGAAGGCGGTGCCTCCTACGAGCAGTACTTC	CASSLEGGASYEQYF
TRBV4-2	TRBD2	TRBJ2-1	.	TGTGCCAGCAGCCCGCAATGGACTAGAGACAATGAGCAGTTCTTC	CASSPQWTRDNEQFF
TRBV27	TRBD1	TRBJ2-1	.	TGTGCCAGCACCTCCCAGGGGGATGAGCAGTTCTTC	CASTSQGDEQFF
TRBV10-1	.	TRBJ2-5	.	TGCGCCAGCAGTGAGAACTACCCGAAAGAGACCCAGTACTTC	CASSENYPKETQYF
TRBV30	TRBD2	TRBJ2-1	.	TGTGCCTGGAGTGTACCTCTAGCGGGAGTCGGGCAGTTCTTC	CAWSVPLAGVGQFF
TRBV9	TRBD1	TRBJ1-4	.	TGTGCCAGCTCCTTTGGAGGGGGCGCGAGGGAAAAACTGTTTTTT	CASSFGGGAREKLFF
TRBV11-2	.	TRBJ2-1	.	TGTGCCAGCAGCTTAGCAATAGAGTACAATGAGCAGTTCTTC	CASSLAIEYNEQFF
TRBV2	TRBD2	TRBJ2-7	.	TGTGCCAGCGCCCCCGGGGGAGGGCCCTACGAGCAGTACTTC	CASAPGGGPYEQYF
TRBV11-2	TRBD1	TRBJ2-7	.	TGTGCCAGCAGCCCAAGGACAGGGAGGCTTGTGAGCGAGCAGTACTTC	CASSPRTGRLVSEQYF
TRBV28	TRBD1	TRBJ2-3	.	TGTGCCAGCAGTGGGACAGGGGGCATAGGATACGCGTATTTT	CASSGTGGIGYAYF
TRBV6-6	.	TRBJ2-3	.	TGTGCCAGCAGTCCGCAGAGAAGCGCAGATACGCAGTATTTT	CASSPQRSADTQYF
TRBV30	.	TRBJ1-1	few	TGTGCCTGGGGGGGGAACTTTGAAGCTTTCTTT	CAWGGNFEAFF
TRBV7-9	TRBD1	TRBJ1-2	few	TGTGCCAGCAGCACCTTACAGGGGGCTAACTATGGCTACACCTTC	CASSTLQGANYGYTF
TRBV7-3	.	TRBJ2-5	.	TGTGCCAGCAGCTTAGGGACTGGCGGAGCCCAAGAGACCCAGTACTTC	CASSLGTGGAQETQYF
TRBV4-1	TRBD2	TRBJ2-1	once	TGCGCCAGCAGCCCGGGGTCTAGCGGGAGGAATGAGCAGTTCTTC	CASSPGSSGRNEQFF